This T cell receptor (beta chain) was found in a study of chemoradiotherapy in HPV16-positive cancers. Only in-frame clones appear in the TCRdb table, and some are missing; sequencing was by immunoSEQ multiplex PCR. The sample lists some 10,000 clones, roughly nine tenths occurring once. Trimming stripped 2 bases from V and 4 bases from J, with 14 bases between. The V gene's germline CDR1 is SGHTA and CDR2 FQGNSA. The CDR3 loop spans 16 amino acids. The chain combines TRBV7-2 with TRBJ1-4, with D possibly being TRBD1 (6 bases). The sample was blood, taken from a patient who underwent chemoradiotherapy. The clonotype originates from a human donor with HPV-associated anogenital cancer. CDR3 DNA: TGTGCCAGCAGCTTACATGGCACAGGGCGTAATGAAAAACTGTTTTTT. Encoded protein: CASSLHGTGRNEKLFF.